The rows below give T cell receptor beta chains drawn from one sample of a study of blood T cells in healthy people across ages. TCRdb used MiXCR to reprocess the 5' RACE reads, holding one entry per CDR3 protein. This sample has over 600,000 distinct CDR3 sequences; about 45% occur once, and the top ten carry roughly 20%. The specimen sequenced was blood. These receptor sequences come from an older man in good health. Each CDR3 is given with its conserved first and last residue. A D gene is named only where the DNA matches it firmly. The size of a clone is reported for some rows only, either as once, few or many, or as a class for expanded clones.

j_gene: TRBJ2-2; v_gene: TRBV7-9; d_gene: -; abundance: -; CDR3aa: CASSPRDKNTGELFF; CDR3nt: TGTGCCAGCAGTCCACGGGACAAGAACACCGGGGAGCTGTTTTTT
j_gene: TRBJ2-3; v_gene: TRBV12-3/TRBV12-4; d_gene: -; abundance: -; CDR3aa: CASSFLTGTDTQYF; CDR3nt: TGTGCCAGCAGTTTCCTGACAGGCACAGATACGCAGTATTTT
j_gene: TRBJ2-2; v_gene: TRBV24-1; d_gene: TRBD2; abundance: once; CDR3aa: CATEREGPNTGELFF; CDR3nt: TGTGCCACCGAGCGGGAGGGCCCGAACACCGGGGAGCTGTTTTTT
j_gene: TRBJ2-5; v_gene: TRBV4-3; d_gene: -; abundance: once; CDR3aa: CASSQGDRYNEQYF; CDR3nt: TGCGCCAGCAGCCAGGGGGACCGCTACAATGAGCAGTACTTC
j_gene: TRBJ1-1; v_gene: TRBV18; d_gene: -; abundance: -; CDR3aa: CASSPRGTYTEAFF; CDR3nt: TGTGCCAGCTCACCACGGGGTACGTACACTGAAGCTTTCTTT
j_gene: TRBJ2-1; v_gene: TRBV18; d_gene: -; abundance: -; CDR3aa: CASSSLVNPSTDEQFF; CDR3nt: TGTGCCAGCTCATCATTAGTGAATCCCTCCACGGATGAGCAGTTCTTC
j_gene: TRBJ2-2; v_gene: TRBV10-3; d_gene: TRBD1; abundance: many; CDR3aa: CAVRTGNTGELFF; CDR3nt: TGTGCCGTAAGGACAGGGAACACCGGGGAGCTGTTTTTT
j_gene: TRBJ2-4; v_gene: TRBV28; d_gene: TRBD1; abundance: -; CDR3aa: CASSPMTGNGKNIQYF; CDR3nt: TGTGCCAGCAGTCCAATGACAGGGAATGGCAAAAACATTCAGTACTTC
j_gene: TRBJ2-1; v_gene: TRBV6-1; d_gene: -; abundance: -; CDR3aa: CASSPRDGQFF; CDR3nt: TGTGCCAGCAGCCCAAGGGATGGGCAGTTCTTC
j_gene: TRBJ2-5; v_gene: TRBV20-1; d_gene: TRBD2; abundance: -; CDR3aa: CSAGPRKSGRFRETQYF; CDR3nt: TGCAGTGCTGGACCCCGCAAAAGCGGGAGGTTTCGAGAGACCCAGTACTTC
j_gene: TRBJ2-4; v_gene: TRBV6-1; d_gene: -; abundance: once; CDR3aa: CASSEVGDPKNIQYF; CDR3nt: TGTGCCAGCAGTGAAGTGGGGGATCCCAAAAACATTCAGTACTTC
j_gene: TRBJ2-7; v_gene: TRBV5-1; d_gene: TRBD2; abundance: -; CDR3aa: CASSSATSGGAYEQYF; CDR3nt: TGCGCCAGCAGCTCCGCGACTAGCGGGGGAGCCTACGAGCAGTACTTC
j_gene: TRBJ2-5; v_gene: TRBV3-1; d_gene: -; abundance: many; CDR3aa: CASSQDWRGKTQYF; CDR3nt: TGTGCCAGCAGCCAAGATTGGAGGGGGAAGACCCAGTACTTC
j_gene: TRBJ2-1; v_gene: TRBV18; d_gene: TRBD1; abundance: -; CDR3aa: CASSAQHSQGATYNEQFF; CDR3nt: TGTGCCAGCTCCGCTCAGCATTCCCAGGGGGCTACCTACAATGAGCAGTTCTTC
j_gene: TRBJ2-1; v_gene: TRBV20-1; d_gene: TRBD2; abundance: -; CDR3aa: CSGIAGGLSYNEQFF; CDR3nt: TGCAGTGGGATAGCGGGAGGCCTCTCCTACAATGAGCAGTTCTTC
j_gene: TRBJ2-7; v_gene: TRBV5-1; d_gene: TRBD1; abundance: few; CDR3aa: CASSEGQGPGEQYF; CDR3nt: TGCGCCAGCAGCGAGGGACAGGGTCCCGGCGAGCAGTACTTC
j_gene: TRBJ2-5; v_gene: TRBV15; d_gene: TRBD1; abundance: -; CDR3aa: CATSTWWGQGEETQYF; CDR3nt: TGTGCCACCAGCACTTGGTGGGGACAGGGGGAAGAGACCCAGTACTTC
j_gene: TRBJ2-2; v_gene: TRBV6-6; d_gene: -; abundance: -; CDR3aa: CASSYPGSTGELFF; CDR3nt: TGTGCCAGCAGTTATCCAGGGAGCACCGGGGAGCTGTTTTTT
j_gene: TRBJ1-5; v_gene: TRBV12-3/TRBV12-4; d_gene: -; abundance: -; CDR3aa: CASSLGNNQPQHF; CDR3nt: TGTGCCAGCTCACTAGGGAACAATCAGCCCCAGCATTTT
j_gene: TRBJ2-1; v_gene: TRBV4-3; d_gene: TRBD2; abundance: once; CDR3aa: CASSQAGGGYNEQFF; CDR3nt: TGCGCCAGCAGCCAGGCTGGGGGGGGCTACAATGAGCAGTTCTTC
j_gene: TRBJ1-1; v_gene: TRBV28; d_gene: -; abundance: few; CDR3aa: CASNPLGLSNTEAFF; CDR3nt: TGTGCCAGCAACCCCCTGGGCCTATCGAACACTGAAGCTTTCTTT
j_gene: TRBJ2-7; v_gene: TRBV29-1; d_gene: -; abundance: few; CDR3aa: CSVERHGSRFEQYF; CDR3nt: TGCAGCGTTGAAAGGCATGGAAGCAGGTTCGAGCAGTACTTC
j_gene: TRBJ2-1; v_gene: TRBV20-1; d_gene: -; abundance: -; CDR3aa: CSARDHLAFYEQFF; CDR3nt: TGCAGTGCTAGAGATCACCTAGCGTTTTACGAGCAGTTCTTC
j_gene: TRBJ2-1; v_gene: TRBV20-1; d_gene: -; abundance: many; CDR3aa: CSAGNRDTNEQFF; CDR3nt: TGCAGTGCTGGAAACCGGGACACGAATGAGCAGTTCTTC
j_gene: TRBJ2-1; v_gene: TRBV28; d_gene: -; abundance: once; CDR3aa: CASRKESSYSEQFF; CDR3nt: TGTGCCAGCAGGAAAGAAAGCTCCTACAGTGAGCAGTTCTTC
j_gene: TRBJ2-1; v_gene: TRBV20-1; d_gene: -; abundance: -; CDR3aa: CSASGSINNEQFF; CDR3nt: TGCAGTGCTAGCGGGAGCATCAACAATGAGCAGTTCTTC
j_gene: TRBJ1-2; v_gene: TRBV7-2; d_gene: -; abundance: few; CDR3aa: CASRWGGANYGYTF; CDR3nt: TGTGCCAGCAGGTGGGGGGGCGCGAACTATGGCTACACCTTC
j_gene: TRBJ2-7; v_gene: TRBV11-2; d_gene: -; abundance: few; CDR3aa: CASSLEGVAYEQYF; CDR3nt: TGTGCCAGCAGCTTAGAAGGGGTGGCCTACGAGCAGTACTTC
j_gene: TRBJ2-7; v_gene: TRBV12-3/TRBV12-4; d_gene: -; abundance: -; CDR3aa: CASGRIYEQYF; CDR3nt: TGTGCCAGCGGACGGATCTACGAGCAGTACTTC
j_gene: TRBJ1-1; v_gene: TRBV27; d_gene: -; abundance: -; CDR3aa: CASSLSIYTEAFF; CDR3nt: TGTGCCAGCAGTTTGTCCATATACACTGAAGCTTTCTTT
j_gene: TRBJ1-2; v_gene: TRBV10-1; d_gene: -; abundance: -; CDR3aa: CASSENRGYGYTF; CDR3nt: TGCGCCAGCAGTGAGAATCGGGGATATGGCTACACCTTC
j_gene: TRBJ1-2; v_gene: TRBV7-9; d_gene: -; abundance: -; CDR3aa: CASSSRQENNYGYTF; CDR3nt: TGTGCCAGCAGCTCCCGACAGGAGAACAACTATGGCTACACCTTC
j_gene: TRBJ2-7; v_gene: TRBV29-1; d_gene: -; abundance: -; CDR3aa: CSVEDITGFYEQYF; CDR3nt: TGCAGCGTTGAAGATATCACCGGGTTCTACGAGCAGTACTTC
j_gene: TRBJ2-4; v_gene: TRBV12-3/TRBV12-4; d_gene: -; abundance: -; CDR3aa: CASSSGKNIQYF; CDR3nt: TGTGCCAGCAGTTCAGGCAAAAACATTCAGTACTTC
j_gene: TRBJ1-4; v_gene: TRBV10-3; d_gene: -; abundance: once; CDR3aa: CAAGGGSDLKEKLFF; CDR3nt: TGTGCCGCCGGGGGAGGGTCGGACTTAAAGGAAAAACTGTTTTTT
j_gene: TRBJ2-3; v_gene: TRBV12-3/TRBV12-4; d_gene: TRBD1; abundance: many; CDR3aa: CASRTGAFTDTQYF; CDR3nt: TGTGCCAGCAGGACAGGGGCCTTCACAGATACGCAGTATTTT
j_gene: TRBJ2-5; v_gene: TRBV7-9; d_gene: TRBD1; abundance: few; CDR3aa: CASRSGQAIQETQYF; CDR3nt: TGTGCCAGCAGGTCGGGACAGGCGATACAAGAGACCCAGTACTTC
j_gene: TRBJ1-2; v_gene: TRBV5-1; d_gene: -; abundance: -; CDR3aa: CASSFPQGDGYTF; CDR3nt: TGCGCCAGCAGCTTTCCACAGGGAGATGGCTACACCTTC
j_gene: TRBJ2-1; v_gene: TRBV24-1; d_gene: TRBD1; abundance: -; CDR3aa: CATSDLRPEQGNNEQFF; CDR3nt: TGTGCCACCAGTGATTTGAGGCCGGAACAGGGGAATAATGAGCAGTTCTTC
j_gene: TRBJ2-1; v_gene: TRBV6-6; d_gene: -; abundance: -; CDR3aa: CASLLGNEQFF; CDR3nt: TGTGCCAGCCTACTGGGGAATGAGCAGTTCTTC
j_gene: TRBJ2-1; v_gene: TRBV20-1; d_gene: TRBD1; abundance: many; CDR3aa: CSAGTGLALGQFF; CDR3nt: TGCAGTGCCGGGACAGGACTTGCCCTTGGGCAGTTCTTC
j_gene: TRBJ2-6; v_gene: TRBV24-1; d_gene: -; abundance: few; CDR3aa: CATSDPQSSGANVLTF; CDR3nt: TGTGCCACCAGTGATCCACAGAGCTCTGGGGCCAACGTCCTGACTTTC
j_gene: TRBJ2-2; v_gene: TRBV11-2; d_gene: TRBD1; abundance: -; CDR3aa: CASSPNYRRTGGRTGELFF; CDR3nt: TGTGCCAGCAGCCCCAACTACCGTCGGACAGGGGGCCGAACCGGGGAGCTGTTTTTT
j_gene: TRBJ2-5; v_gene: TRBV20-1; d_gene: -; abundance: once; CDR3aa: CSASTSYQETQYF; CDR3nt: TGCAGTGCTAGCACTAGCTACCAAGAGACCCAGTACTTC
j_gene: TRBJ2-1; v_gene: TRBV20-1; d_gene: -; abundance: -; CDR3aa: CSARFPDANEQFF; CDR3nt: TGCAGTGCTAGGTTTCCGGACGCGAATGAGCAGTTCTTC
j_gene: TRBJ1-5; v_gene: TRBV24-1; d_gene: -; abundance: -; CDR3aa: CATSETGSPANQPQHF; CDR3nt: TGCGCCACCAGTGAAACAGGGAGCCCCGCAAATCAGCCCCAGCATTTT
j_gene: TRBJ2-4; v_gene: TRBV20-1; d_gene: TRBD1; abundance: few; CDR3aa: CSAAKDGQGNIQYF; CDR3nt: TGCAGTGCCGCGAAAGACGGACAGGGGAACATTCAGTACTTC
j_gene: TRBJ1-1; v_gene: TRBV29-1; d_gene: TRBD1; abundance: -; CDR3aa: CSVPGTGGSGTEAFF; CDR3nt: TGCAGCGTCCCTGGGACAGGGGGTAGCGGCACTGAAGCTTTCTTT
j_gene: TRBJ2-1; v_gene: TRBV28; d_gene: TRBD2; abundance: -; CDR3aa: CASSRSGESRVEQFF; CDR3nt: TGTGCCAGCAGTCGTAGCGGGGAGAGTCGAGTTGAGCAGTTCTTC
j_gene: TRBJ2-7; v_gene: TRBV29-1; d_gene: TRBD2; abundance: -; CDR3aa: CSVGLAGGYRSSYNEQYF; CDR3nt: TGCAGCGTCGGACTAGCGGGAGGCTATAGGAGCTCCTACAATGAGCAGTACTTC
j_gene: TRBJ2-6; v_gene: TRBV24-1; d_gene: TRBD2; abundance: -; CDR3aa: CATSDATLSSGRSGANVLTF; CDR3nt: TGTGCCACCAGTGATGCGACCCTTAGTAGCGGGAGGTCTGGGGCCAACGTCCTGACTTTC
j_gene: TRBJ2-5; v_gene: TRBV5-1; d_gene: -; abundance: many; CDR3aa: CASSREGTRYQETQYF; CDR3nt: TGCGCCAGCAGCAGGGAAGGGACCCGGTACCAAGAGACCCAGTACTTC
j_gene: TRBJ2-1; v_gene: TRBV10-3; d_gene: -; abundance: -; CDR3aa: CATGARPTGNEQFF; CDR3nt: TGTGCCACCGGGGCTCGCCCTACGGGGAATGAGCAGTTCTTC
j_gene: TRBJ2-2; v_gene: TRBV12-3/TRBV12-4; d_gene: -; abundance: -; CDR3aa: CASSPSALRSGELFF; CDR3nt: TGTGCCAGCAGTCCCTCGGCTTTGAGAAGCGGGGAGCTGTTTTTT
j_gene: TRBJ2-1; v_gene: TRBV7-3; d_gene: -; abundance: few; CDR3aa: CASSLSQGSNEQFF; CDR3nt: TGTGCCAGCAGCTTATCTCAGGGAAGCAATGAGCAGTTCTTC
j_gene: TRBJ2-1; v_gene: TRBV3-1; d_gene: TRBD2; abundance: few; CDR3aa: CASSQDYGSGRGNEQFF; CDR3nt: TGTGCCAGCAGCCAAGATTATGGGAGCGGGAGGGGTAATGAGCAGTTCTTC
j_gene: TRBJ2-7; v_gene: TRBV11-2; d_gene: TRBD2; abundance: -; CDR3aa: CASSHTSAEQYF; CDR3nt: TGTGCCAGCAGCCACACTAGCGCCGAGCAGTACTTC
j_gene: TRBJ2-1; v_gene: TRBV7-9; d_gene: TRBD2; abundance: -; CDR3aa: CASSGGASGSSYDEQFF; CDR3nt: TGTGCCAGCAGCGGAGGGGCTAGCGGTAGCTCCTACGATGAGCAGTTCTTC
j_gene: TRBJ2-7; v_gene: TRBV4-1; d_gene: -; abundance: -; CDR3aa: CASSQAPSSYEQYF; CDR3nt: TGCGCCAGCAGCCAAGCTCCCAGCTCCTACGAGCAGTACTTC
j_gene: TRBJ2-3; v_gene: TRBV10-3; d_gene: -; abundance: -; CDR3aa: CAISEGLDTQYF; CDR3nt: TGTGCCATCAGTGAGGGTTTAGATACGCAGTATTTT